Listed here are 9 T cell receptor beta chains from one sample, sequenced in a study of blood T cells in healthy people across ages. The authors ran a second PCR of 7 to 11 cycles using a sample-barcoded 5' primer and a J-beta primer mix. One entry per CDR3 protein results from TCRdb running MiXCR on the 5' RACE reads. The repertoire holds about 1.1 million distinct CDR3 sequences, with less than 45% as singletons. The sequencing sample was made of blood. The receptors derive from a man between 18 and 29 years old in good health.

The chain is built from TRBV15 and TRBJ1-5, with D perhaps matching TRBD1 (5 bases). This CDR3 has 16 residues. V was shortened by 0 bases and J by 6 bases, with 15 bases between the two germline ends. Germline CDR1 and CDR2: LNHNV and YYDKDF (reference sequence). The CDR3 here is CATSRDRGAWGQPQHF. The CDR3 DNA reads TGTGCCACCAGCAGAGATCGAGGGGCTTGGGGTCAGCCCCAGCATTTT.

There are a few counts of this clonotype. This chain connects TRBV12-3 or TRBV12-4 to TRBJ2-1; 7 bases are a match to TRBD2. This CDR3 is built from 15 residues. The trim removed 5 bases at V and 4 bases at J, leaving 8 bases unmatched. The CDR3 loop reads CASSPPGGYYNEQFF. CDR3 in DNA: TGTGCCAGCAGTCCTCCCGGGGGGTATTACAATGAGCAGTTCTTC.

This clonotype was recorded at least ten times. This sequence joins TRBV12-3 or TRBV12-4 and TRBJ1-4; D uncertain. This CDR3 is built from 13 residues. V shed 2 bases and J shed 8 bases, with 9 bases lying between them. The chain's CDR3 is CASSLSAGEKLFF. CDR3 bases: TGTGCCAGCAGTTTAAGTGCCGGGGAAAAACTGTTTTTT.

The chain is built from TRBV5-1 and TRBJ2-5; D remains unclear. The V and J ends lost 3 bases and 4 bases respectively, with 16 bases between them. Per germline, CDR1 SGHRS and CDR2 YFSETQ. This CDR3 contains 15 residues. CDR3 sequence reads: CASSSDLPGIETQYF. The CDR3 bases are TGCGCCAGCAGCTCCGATCTTCCGGGCATAGAGACCCAGTACTTC. Drawing the rest from reference TRBV5-1 and TRBJ2-5, the complete variable domain is KAGVTQTPRYLIKTRGQQVTLSCSPISGHRSVSWYQQTPGQGLQFLFEYFSETQRNKGNFPGRFSGRQFSNSRSEMNVSTLELGDSALYLCASSSDLPGIETQYFGPGTRLLVL.

This sequence joins TRBV29-1 and TRBJ2-1; D call uncertain. The CDR3 length is 14 residues. Between the trimmed V and J ends, which lost 0 bases and 6 bases, there was a span of 12 bases. Per the germline V gene, CDR1 is SQVTM and CDR2 is ANQGSEA. CDR3 region: CSVEDRGGRNEQFF. The CDR3 DNA sequence: TGCAGCGTTGAAGATCGAGGCGGTCGCAATGAGCAGTTCTTC.

The chain recombines TRBV28 with TRBJ1-2, with 10 nucleotides matching TRBD1. V was clipped by 6 bases and J by 8 bases; unmatched bases: 9. The CDR3 consists of 14 residues. In germline, CDR1 is MDHEN, CDR2 SYDVKM. CDR3 nucleotide sequence: TGTGCCAGCAGCTTCCGGGACAGGGGAGGCGGCTACACCTTC. Its translation is CASSFRDRGGGYTF.

The chain joins TRBV20-1 to TRBJ2-4, with D unclear. The J call could be wrong; TRBJ2-5 is a better fit for the DNA end. The CDR3 contains 14 residues. Germline V gene sequence: CDR1 DFQATT, CDR2 SNEGSKA (reference sequence). The CDR3 is CSAREYVSQETQYF. The CDR3 nucleotides read TGCAGTGCTAGAGAGTACGTCAGCCAAGAGACCCAGTACTTC.

A word on this clonotype: Germline is not matched at one junction end, which may reflect a read error. The rearrangement links TRBV12-3 or TRBV12-4 to TRBJ2-3; TRBD2 is a possible D gene (5 bases). CDR3 length equals 14 residues. CDR3 amino acids: CASSLRASTDAQYF. The CDR3 DNA reads as TGTGCCAGCAGTTTAAGGGCTAGCACAGATGCGCAGTATTTT.

The chain employs TRBV20-1 and TRBJ2-3, with D possibly called TRBD1 or TRBD2 (5 bases each). V lost 3 bases and J lost 6, with 16 bases in between. From germline, CDR1 is DFQATT and CDR2 SNEGSKA (reference sequence). The CDR3 consists of 14 residues. In DNA, the CDR3 is TGCAGTGCTAGCCCCGGGACGAGGAGGGATACGCAGTATTTT. Encoded protein: CSASPGTRRDTQYF.